These 6 T cell receptor beta chains share one sample of origin, sequenced in a study of T cell repertoires in ileal Crohn's disease. Sequencing used immunoSEQ multiplex PCR; TCRdb keeps in-frame clones, though not all of them. The sample lists approximately 3,600 clones; around three quarters were seen once. Sequencing was done on a sample of ileal tissue. The receptors were sampled from an adult with Crohn's disease.

This clone showed up just once. Compared with germline, one end of the junction differs, possibly owing to a read error. Distinct nucleotide sequences in the sample also encode this CDR3. The J gene is TRBJ1-6, the V gene TRBV25-1, with no clear D. The CDR3 contains 16 residues. The V gene's germline CDR1 is MGHDK and CDR2 SYGVNS. The CDR3 protein is CASPRKRRQPNSPLHF. CDR3 bases: TGTGCCAGCCCTAGAAAACGGCGGCAGCCTAATTCCCCCCTCCACTTT.

The chain combines TRBV18 with TRBJ2-2; TRBD2 is a possible D gene (5 bases). This CDR3 has 18 residues. Germline CDR1 KGHSH, CDR2 LQKENI. V lost 3 bases and J lost 0, with 17 bases in between. Here the CDR3 reads CASSPSPGGYTNTGELFF. Written as DNA, the CDR3 is TGTGCCAGCTCACCCTCCCCCGGCGGGTATACGAACACCGGGGAGCTGTTTTTT. The full variable domain, rest sourced from reference TRBV18 and TRBJ2-2, is NAGVMQNPRHLVRRRGQEARLRCSPMKGHSHVYWYRQLPEEGLKFMVYLQKENIIDESGMPKERFSAEFPKEGPSILRIQQVVRGDSAAYFCASSPSPGGYTNTGELFFGEGSRLTVL.

The chain uses TRBV11-2 and TRBJ2-3; no definite D call. This CDR3 region has 11 residues. Trimming left V 4 bases short and J 6 bases short, with 5 bases between. Germline V gives CDR1 SGHAT, CDR2 FQNNGV. CDR3 sequence: CASSSSDTQYF. The CDR3 nucleotides are TGTGCCAGCAGCTCCTCGGATACGCAGTATTTT.

The V and J genes are TRBV27 and TRBJ2-5; 11 nucleotides match TRBD2. V trimming: 6 bases; J trimming: 7 bases; junction bases outside the gene matches: 4. CDR3 length: 13 amino acids. Per germline, CDR1 MNHEY and CDR2 SMNVEV (reference sequence). In DNA form, the CDR3 reads TGTGCCAGCAGAACTAGCGGGGGAAGGACCCAGTACTTC. This translates into CASRTSGGRTQYF.

The chain employs TRBV27 and TRBJ1-1, with TRBD1 as a possible D gene (6 bases). Trimming left V 4 bases short and J 11 bases short, with 14 bases between. Germline V gene sequence: CDR1 MNHEY, CDR2 SMNVEV (reference sequence). This CDR3 is 12 amino acids long. The CDR3 reads CASSSDSRRAFF. Here the CDR3 DNA reads TGTGCCAGCAGTTCGGACAGCCGGAGGGCTTTCTTT.

This chain links TRBV18 with TRBJ2-4; no firm D call. Between the trimmed V and J ends, which lost 3 bases and 7 bases, there was a span of 13 bases. CDR1 is KGHSH and CDR2 is LQKENI in the germline V gene. The CDR3 has 14 amino acids. The CDR3 region is CASSPPGAENIQYF. CDR3 DNA sequence: TGTGCCAGCTCACCCCCGGGTGCCGAGAACATTCAGTACTTC.